The clone carrying this T cell receptor (beta chain) was recorded at least ten times. Its matching antigen is unknown. This record belongs to a study of T cell repertoires in cytomegalovirus infection. At the level of the study: A matching HLA type, together with CMV infection, was signaled by public TCR beta signatures. General observations from the study: The response measured ex vivo was dominated by TCR beta clonotypes (HLA-C-restricted and CMV-specific). Accumulated public TCR beta family frequency recognized individuals carrying CMV together with the relevant HLA.

One entry per CDR3 protein, called by TCRdb with MiXCR from the reads. This sample carries about 360,000 distinct CDR3 sequences, over 15% of them seen once, and the ten largest clones take around 8.6%. The V end was cut by 2 bases, the J end by 14 bases, with 14 bases between. The CDR3 is 12 residues long. Germline loops: CDR1 SGHAT, CDR2 FQNNGV. V and J are TRBV11-2 and TRBJ2-3, with D uncertain. Sequenced: PBMCs. The TCR sequence derives from a human donor in good health (CMV status not recorded). Some clones in this sample may be carry-over from other donors' samples. In DNA, the CDR3 is TGTGCCAGCAGCTTAAGTGTGGTGTTTCTGTATTTT. Translation gives CASSLSVVFLYF.